This T cell receptor (beta chain) stems from a study of cytomegalovirus exposure and HLA in healthy donors. Germline V gene sequence: CDR1 MNHNS, CDR2 SASEGT. The CDR3 totals 15 residues. The V end was cut by 7 bases, the J end by 1 base, with 14 bases between. Study-wide findings and caveats: Among the CMV-associated chains, a few were confirmed in vitro as specific for CMV antigens. Analyzed later, most CMV-associated TCR beta chains appeared HLA-restricted.

The primer mix had 60 Vbeta and 13 Jbeta primers. The table came from immunoSEQ multiplex PCR; TCRdb's copy has only in-frame clones and leaves some out. The profile covers some 190,000 clones, with about 85% appearing a single time and 1% taken by the ten largest. About this clone itself: Its antigen remains unidentified.

This clonotype originated in a boy aged 2 to 9 in good health and CMV-seronegative. V gene TRBV6-1 combines with J gene TRBJ2-1, with D perhaps TRBD1 (6 bases). Sequenced input: PBMCs. The CDR3 nucleotides read TGTGCCAGCAAAAAAACAGGGTCTTCCTACAATGAGCAGTTCTTC. It encodes CASKKTGSSYNEQFF.